This TCR beta chain stems from a study of a mutant IDH1 vaccine in newly diagnosed glioma. Study details: Patients under treatment included roughly 60% males and 37.5% females and had a mean age of approximately 43 years. Patients previously underwent radiotherapy, temozolomide, or both, and most underwent both. Study findings and constraints: Pseudoprogression seemed unrelated to changes in top peripheral T cell clonotypes.

The ends were cut back, 1 base at V and 7 bases at J, with 5 bases in the middle. Looked up from germline, CDR1 is SGHAT and CDR2 is FQNNGV. CDR3 length: 12 amino acids. Time point of the sample: week 47, end of study. Topical imiquimod was applied with each vaccine dose, which held 300 ug of mutant IDH1 20-mer peptide. New WHO grade 3 or 4 astrocytomas that were IDH1-mutant and ATRX-lost had been found in donors. Turning to this clone: Its specificity is not known.

Method: immunoSEQ multiplex PCR; TCRdb's copy keeps in-frame clones and lacks some. Of about 84,000 clones detected, approximately 78% appear once; the ten largest clones hold about 5.7%. The chain combines TRBV11-2 with TRBJ2-1, with no clear D. The receptor's source is a man aged 35 to 55 with glioma. Sequences were derived from PBMCs, sampled from a glioma patient whose treatment included an IDH1 peptide vaccine. The CDR3 is CASSLGSNEQFF. The CDR3 DNA follows: TGTGCCAGCAGCTTAGGGTCTAATGAGCAGTTCTTC.